The 27 T cell receptor beta chains listed next were all sequenced from one sample in a study of cytomegalovirus exposure and HLA in healthy donors (dated by TCRdb to 2015 to 2018). The method behind the library was the immunoSEQ multiplex PCR assay. For the multiplex PCR, a mixture combining 60 forward primers for TCR Vbeta segments and 13 reverse primers for TCR Jbeta segments was used. The table was pulled from immuneACCESS by TCRdb, which kept in-frame rearrangements only. Such tables lose some clones; where checked, under half of the loss comes from unresolved V genes, and the rest has no known cause. This sample gives some 150,000 clones in total; around 80% of them show up just once. Jointly, the top ten make up 5.6% of the sample. Sequencing input: PBMCs. The receptor source for this set is a woman aged 35 to 49 in good health and CMV-seropositive.

The gene calls are TRBV5-4 and TRBJ1-3, with D perhaps TRBD1 (6 bases). The CDR3 covers 14 residues. CDR1 is SGHNT and CDR2 is YYREEE in the germline V gene (reference sequence). V was clipped by 4 bases and J by 0 bases, with 8 bases between them. Here the CDR3 reads CASSKQGSGNTIYF. The CDR3 DNA sequence: TGTGCCAGCAGCAAACAGGGCTCTGGAAACACCATATATTTT.

The V and J genes are TRBV13 and TRBJ1-1; 10 bases match TRBD1. The V segment lost 5 bases and the J segment 3 bases; nucleotides outside the gene matches: 12. CDR1 is PRHDT, CDR2 FYEKMQ, per germline (reference sequence). The CDR3 is 17 amino acids. CDR3: CASSLLVGQGSDTEAFF. The CDR3 bases are TGTGCCAGCAGCCTTCTCGTGGGACAGGGGTCGGACACTGAAGCTTTCTTT.

A few counts support this clone. This chain connects TRBV7-2 to TRBJ2-2; 9 bases match TRBD1. The V gene end was trimmed by 4 bases and the J gene end by 4 bases; junction bases not matched to a gene: 7. Germline V gene lookup returns CDR1 SGHTA and CDR2 FQGNSA. This CDR3 region has 16 residues. The CDR3 here is CASSSHRGRSTGELFF. DNA of the CDR3: TGTGCCAGCAGCTCACACAGGGGGCGCAGCACCGGGGAGCTGTTTTTT.

The rearrangement links TRBV18 to TRBJ2-7; TRBD2 is a possible D gene (5 bases). Trimming pared 3 bases from V and 2 bases from J, leaving 11 bases between. Germline CDR1 reads KGHSH; CDR2 reads LQKENI. The length of the CDR3 is 14 residues. Here the CDR3 DNA reads TGTGCCAGCTCACCGGAGGCGAGTGCCTACGAGCAGTACTTC. It is translated as CASSPEASAYEQYF.

V gene TRBV30 combines with J gene TRBJ2-7; 8 bases agree with TRBD2. The CDR3 runs to 16 residues. Trimming took 2 bases from V and 0 from J; bases not matched to a gene: 9. In germline, CDR1 is GTSNPN, CDR2 SVGIG (reference sequence). CDR3 sequence (DNA): TGTGCCTGGAGTTGGGTTAATAGCGGGACCTCCTACGAGCAGTACTTC. This translates into CAWSWVNSGTSYEQYF.

The gene calls are TRBV14 and TRBJ2-2, with 9 bases fitting TRBD2. Germline V gene sequence: CDR1 SGHDN, CDR2 FVKESK. Trimming cost V 6 bases and J 2 bases; bases outside gene matches: 4. The CDR3 is 15 amino acids. Written as DNA, the CDR3 is TGTGCCAGCAGTCGACTAGCGGTTAACACCGGGGAGCTGTTTTTT. It yields the protein CASSRLAVNTGELFF. Drawing the rest from reference TRBV14 and TRBJ2-2, the complete variable domain is EAGVTQFPSHSVIEKGQTVTLRCDPISGHDNLYWYRRVMGKEIKFLLHFVKESKQDESGMPNNRFLAERTGGTYSTLKVQPAELEDSGVYFCASSRLAVNTGELFFGEGSRLTVL.

V usage is TRBV18 and J usage is TRBJ2-7; D is perhaps TRBD1 (5 bases). Trimming stripped 2 bases from V and 3 bases from J, with 14 bases between. Germline V CDR1 and CDR2: KGHSH, LQKENI. The CDR3 is 15 amino acids. CDR3 residues: CASSPAGRSDYEQYF. The CDR3 DNA reads as TGTGCCAGCTCACCAGCAGGGCGGTCCGACTACGAGCAGTACTTC.

The chain employs TRBV18 and TRBJ1-1, with 7 bases fitting TRBD1. V lost 2 bases, J lost 1 base, and 4 bases stayed unmatched. This CDR3 is 15 amino acids long. Germline V lookup: CDR1 KGHSH, CDR2 LQKENI. The CDR3 coding sequence is TGTGCCAGCTCACCATTCGGACAGGCGAACACTGAAGCTTTCTTT. This sequence encodes CASSPFGQANTEAFF.

The chain couples TRBV5-4 to TRBJ2-2; 7 nucleotides line up with TRBD1. In germline, CDR1 is SGHNT, CDR2 YYREEE (reference sequence). The CDR3 has 16 amino acids. Trimming at V came to 2 bases and at J to 6 bases, leaving 10 bases not matched to a gene. The CDR3 spells CASSFGRGKGAGELFF. CDR3 nucleotide sequence: TGTGCCAGCAGCTTCGGCAGGGGGAAAGGGGCCGGGGAGCTGTTTTTT.

CDR3 bases: TGTGCCAGCAGCTTTGGAGACAGGGGGGATCCTGAAGCTTTCTTT. Residues: CASSFGDRGDPEAFF. The chain recombines TRBV7-9 with TRBJ1-1, with 9 bases matching TRBD1. This CDR3 contains 15 residues. V shed 3 bases and J 6 bases; nucleotides not matched to a gene: 8. Germline V gives CDR1 SEHNR, CDR2 FQNEAQ (reference sequence).

About this clone: Sequence at one end of the junction differs from germline and may be a read error. The chain links TRBV15 to TRBJ2-2; unclear D gene. The V gene's germline CDR1 is LNHNV and CDR2 YYDKDF (reference sequence). The CDR3 is made up of 12 amino acids. The CDR3 sequence is CATSTSTVELFF. In DNA, the CDR3 is TGTGCCACCAGCACAAGCACCGTGGAGCTGTTTTTT.

CDR3 residues: CASGGTAHQPQHF. In DNA form, the CDR3 reads TGCGCCAGCGGCGGGACGGCCCATCAGCCCCAGCATTTT. This chain joins TRBV10-2 and TRBJ1-5; D might be TRBD1 (5 bases). The V gene lost 8 bases and the J gene lost 5 bases, with 13 bases spanning the gap. In germline, CDR1 is WSHSY, CDR2 SAAADI. CDR3 length equals 13 residues.

This chain joins TRBV4-2 and TRBJ1-4; D call uncertain. CDR3 length: 15 residues. From germline, CDR1 is LGHNA and CDR2 YNFKEQ. With 1 base removed from V and 0 bases from J, the gap between germline ends came to 6 bases. DNA of the CDR3: TGTGCCAGCAGCCAAGGGCGGGCAACTAATGAAAAACTGTTTTTT. It specifies CASSQGRATNEKLFF.

The CDR3 DNA reads as TGTGCCAGCAGCCTCCGCCCTCGGGGTGGAAGCTACGAGCAGTACTTC. Residues: CASSLRPRGGSYEQYF. This chain links TRBV7-6 with TRBJ2-7; D is perhaps TRBD2 (5 bases). Germline V gene lookup returns CDR1 SGHVS and CDR2 FNYEAQ. Deletions cut 5 bases from V and 3 bases from J, with 20 bases between. The length of the CDR3 is 16 residues.

There are a few counts of this clone. The chain links TRBV6-1 to TRBJ2-5, with TRBD1 matching over 7 bases. The CDR3 has 16 amino acids. CDR1 and CDR2 (germline): MNHNS, SASEGT. The V gene end was trimmed by 2 bases and the J gene end by 7 bases; junction bases not matched to a gene: 13. The CDR3 spells CASSEMPRDSRVTQYF. The CDR3 DNA is TGTGCCAGCAGTGAAATGCCCCGGGACAGCCGGGTGACCCAGTACTTC.

This chain connects TRBV7-2 to TRBJ1-1, with 7 bases matching TRBD1. The CDR3 contains 15 residues. CDR1 is SGHTA and CDR2 is FQGNSA in the germline V gene. Germline trimming cut 5 bases from V and 0 bases from J; bases unmatched to any gene: 6. The CDR3 loop is CASSTRQGMNTEAFF. The CDR3 DNA reads as TGTGCCAGCAGCACAAGACAGGGTATGAACACTGAAGCTTTCTTT. Full variable domain (remainder filled in from reference TRBV7-2 and TRBJ1-1): GAGVSQSPSNKVTEKGKDVELRCDPISGHTALYWYRQSLGQGLEFLIYFQGNSAPDKSGLPSDRFSAERTGGSVSTLTIQRTQQEDSAVYLCASSTRQGMNTEAFFGQGTRLTVV.

This rearrangement joins TRBV28 to TRBJ2-1; 10 nucleotides match TRBD2. Unmatched junction bases numbered 14, after V lost 2 bases and J lost 4 bases. The CDR3 is 19 residues long. Germline CDR1 reads MDHEN; CDR2 reads SYDVKM. The CDR3 DNA reads TGTGCCAGCAGTTTACTCCTTACTAGCGGGGTGGGTGATTACAATGAGCAGTTCTTC. Translated, it gives CASSLLLTSGVGDYNEQFF.

The chain links TRBV5-1 to TRBJ1-2; 10 bases line up with TRBD1. Trimming took 4 bases from V and 0 from J; bases not matched to a gene: 9. Germline V lookup: CDR1 SGHRS, CDR2 YFSETQ. The CDR3 sequence is 17 residues long. The CDR3 region is CASSPDAGQGSNYGYTF. CDR3 nucleotides: TGCGCCAGCAGCCCGGACGCGGGACAGGGGTCTAACTATGGCTACACCTTC.

The chain combines TRBV19 with TRBJ1-1, with 7 bases that match TRBD1. Germline V gives CDR1 LNHDA, CDR2 SQIVND (reference sequence). The trim removed 9 bases at V and 1 base at J, leaving 11 bases unmatched. CDR3 length: 15 amino acids. The CDR3 bases are TGTGCCAGCCTCCGGTGGGACAGCCCGAACACTGAAGCTTTCTTT. It specifies CASLRWDSPNTEAFF.

This clone was recorded a few times. The J gene is TRBJ2-7, the V gene TRBV7-9, with D possibly being TRBD2 (6 bases). The length of the CDR3 is 14 residues. Germline loops: CDR1 SEHNR, CDR2 FQNEAQ (reference sequence). The V end was cut by 5 bases, the J end by 1 base, with 12 bases between. DNA for the CDR3: TGTGCCAGCAGCCAATCCGGGACTTCCTACGAGCAGTACTTC. Translating it yields CASSQSGTSYEQYF.

This rearrangement joins TRBV29-1 to TRBJ1-2; 8 nucleotides align to TRBD1. The CDR3 totals 13 residues. Germline CDR1 is SQVTM and CDR2 is ANQGSEA. Trimming took 4 bases from V and 5 from J; bases not matched to a gene: 6. CDR3 region: CSVGAGQAYGYTF. CDR3 coding DNA: TGCAGCGTTGGGGCGGGACAGGCTTATGGCTACACCTTC.

This clone was detected only a few times. V and J are TRBV4-2 and TRBJ2-7, with 10 nucleotides matching TRBD2. The junction had 2 bases not matched to a gene; V was cut back by 0 bases and J by 0 bases. From germline, CDR1 is LGHNA and CDR2 YNFKEQ. The CDR3 is made up of 16 amino acids. The CDR3 spells CASSQDIAGGSYEQYF. The CDR3 bases are TGTGCCAGCAGCCAAGATATAGCGGGAGGCTCCTACGAGCAGTACTTC.

A few counts support this clone. The chain is built from TRBV6-5 and TRBJ2-5; 8 bases line up with TRBD2. The germline V gene encodes CDR1 MNHEY and CDR2 SVGAGI. After removal of 6 bases from V and 5 bases from J, the junction contained 11 bases not matched to a gene. The CDR3 loop spans 15 amino acids. CDR3 in DNA: TGTGCCAGCAGCCCGACTAGCGCCCCGAGGGAGACCCAGTACTTC. This gives the protein CASSPTSAPRETQYF.

This chain uses TRBV7-9 with TRBJ1-1; D ambiguous. V shed 1 base and J shed 11 bases, with 14 bases lying between them. CDR3 length: 13 amino acids. The germline CDR1 and CDR2 sequences are SEHNR and FQNEAQ (reference sequence). The CDR3 coding sequence is TGTGCCAGCAGCTTAGTAGCGGGGTGGGAGGCTTTCTTT. Translating it yields CASSLVAGWEAFF.

The rearrangement links TRBV5-6 to TRBJ1-1; D may be TRBD1 (5 bases). Germline CDR1 SGHDT, CDR2 YYEEEE. This CDR3 spans 15 amino acids. Trimming took 0 bases from V and 4 from J, leaving 13 bases between them. CDR3 DNA: TGTGCCAGCAGCTTGGGTTTGGGAGGGGCCACTGAAGCTTTCTTT. Protein sequence: CASSLGLGGATEAFF.

The chain combines TRBV18 with TRBJ1-1, with 10 bases fitting TRBD1. The V gene end was trimmed by 2 bases and the J gene end by 3 bases; junction bases not matched to a gene: 6. The CDR3 runs 16 residues. Germline loops: CDR1 KGHSH, CDR2 LQKENI. The chain's CDR3 is CASSPTATGGYTEAFF. CDR3 in DNA: TGTGCCAGCTCACCAACGGCGACAGGGGGCTACACTGAAGCTTTCTTT.

This chain joins TRBV15 and TRBJ1-1; D call uncertain. The CDR3 consists of 15 residues. Trimming left V 0 bases short and J 5 bases short, with 13 bases between. Germline loops: CDR1 LNHNV, CDR2 YYDKDF (reference sequence). The CDR3 spells CATSRDLSRVTEAFF. CDR3 nucleotides: TGTGCCACCAGCAGAGATTTGTCGAGGGTAACTGAAGCTTTCTTT.